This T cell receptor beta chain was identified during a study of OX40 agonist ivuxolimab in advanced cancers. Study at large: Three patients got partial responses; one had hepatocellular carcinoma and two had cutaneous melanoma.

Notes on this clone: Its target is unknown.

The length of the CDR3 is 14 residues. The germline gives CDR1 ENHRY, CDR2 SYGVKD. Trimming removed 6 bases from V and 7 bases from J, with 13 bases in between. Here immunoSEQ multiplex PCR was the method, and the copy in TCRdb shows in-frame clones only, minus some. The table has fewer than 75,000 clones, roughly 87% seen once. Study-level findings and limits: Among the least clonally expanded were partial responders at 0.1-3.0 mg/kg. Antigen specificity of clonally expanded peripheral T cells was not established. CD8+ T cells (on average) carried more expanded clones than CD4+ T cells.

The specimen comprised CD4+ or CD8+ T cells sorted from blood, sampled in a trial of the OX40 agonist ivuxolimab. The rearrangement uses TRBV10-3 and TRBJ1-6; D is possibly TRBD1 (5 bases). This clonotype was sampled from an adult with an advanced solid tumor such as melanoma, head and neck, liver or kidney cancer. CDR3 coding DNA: TGTGCCATCAGGAGGGACCTAGGCAATTCACCCCTCCACTTT. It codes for CAIRRDLGNSPLHF.